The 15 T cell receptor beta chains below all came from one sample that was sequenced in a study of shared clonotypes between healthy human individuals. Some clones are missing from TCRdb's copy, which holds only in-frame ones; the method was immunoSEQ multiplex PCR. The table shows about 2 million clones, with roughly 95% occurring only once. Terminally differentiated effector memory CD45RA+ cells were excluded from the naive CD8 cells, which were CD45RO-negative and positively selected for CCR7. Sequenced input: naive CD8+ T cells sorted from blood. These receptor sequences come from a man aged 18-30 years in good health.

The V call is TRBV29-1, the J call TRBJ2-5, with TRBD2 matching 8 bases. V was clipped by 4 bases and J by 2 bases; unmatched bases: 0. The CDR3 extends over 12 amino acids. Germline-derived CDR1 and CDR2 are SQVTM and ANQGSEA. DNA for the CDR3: TGCAGCGTTGGACTAGCGCAAGAGACCCAGTACTTC. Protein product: CSVGLAQETQYF.

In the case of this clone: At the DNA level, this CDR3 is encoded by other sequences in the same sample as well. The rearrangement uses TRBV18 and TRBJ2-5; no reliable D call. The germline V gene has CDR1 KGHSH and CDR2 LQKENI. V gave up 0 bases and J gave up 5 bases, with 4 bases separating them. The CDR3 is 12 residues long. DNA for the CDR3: TGTGCCAGCTCACCACCAGGCGAGACCCAGTACTTC. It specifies CASSPPGETQYF.

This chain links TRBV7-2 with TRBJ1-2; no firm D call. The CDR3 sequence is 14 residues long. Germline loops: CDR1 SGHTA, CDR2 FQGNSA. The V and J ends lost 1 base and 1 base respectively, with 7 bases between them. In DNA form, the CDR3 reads TGTGCCAGCAGCTTAGTCGGCAATAACTATGGCTACACCTTC. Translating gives CASSLVGNNYGYTF.

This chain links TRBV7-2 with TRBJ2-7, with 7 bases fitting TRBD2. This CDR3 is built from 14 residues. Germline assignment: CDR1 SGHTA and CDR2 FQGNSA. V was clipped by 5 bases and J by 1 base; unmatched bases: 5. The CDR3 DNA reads TGTGCCAGCAGCCTGGGGGGGGAATCCTACGAGCAGTACTTC. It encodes CASSLGGESYEQYF.

CDR3 bases: TGTGCCAGCAGGGCTAGTCTCAAGAACACTGAAGCTTTCTTT. Translated, it gives CASRASLKNTEAFF. The gene calls are TRBV7-9 and TRBJ1-1; D is unresolved. CDR3 size: 14 residues. Trimming left V 6 bases short and J 1 base short, with 12 bases between. The germline CDR1 and CDR2 sequences are SEHNR and FQNEAQ (reference sequence).

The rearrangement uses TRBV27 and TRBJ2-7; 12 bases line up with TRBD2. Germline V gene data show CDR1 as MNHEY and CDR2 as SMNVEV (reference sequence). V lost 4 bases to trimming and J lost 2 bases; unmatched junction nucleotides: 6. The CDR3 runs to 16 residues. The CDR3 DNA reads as TGTGCCAGCAGTTCGAGACTAGCGGGAGAGCCCTACGAGCAGTACTTC. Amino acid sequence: CASSSRLAGEPYEQYF.

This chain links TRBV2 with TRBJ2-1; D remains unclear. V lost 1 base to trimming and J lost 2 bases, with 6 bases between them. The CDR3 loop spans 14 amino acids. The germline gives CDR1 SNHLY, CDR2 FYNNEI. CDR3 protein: CASSEGSAYNEQFF. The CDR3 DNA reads TGTGCCAGCAGTGAAGGGAGTGCCTACAATGAGCAGTTCTTC.

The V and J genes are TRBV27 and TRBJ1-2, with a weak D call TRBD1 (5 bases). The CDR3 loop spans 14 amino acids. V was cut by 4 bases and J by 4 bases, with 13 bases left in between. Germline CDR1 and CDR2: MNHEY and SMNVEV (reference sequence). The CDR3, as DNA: TGTGCCAGCAGTTGGGCAGGGCACGGCTATGGCTACACCTTC. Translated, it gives CASSWAGHGYGYTF.

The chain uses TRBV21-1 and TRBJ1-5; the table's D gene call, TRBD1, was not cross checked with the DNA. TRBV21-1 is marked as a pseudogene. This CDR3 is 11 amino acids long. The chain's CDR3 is CASSISQPQHF. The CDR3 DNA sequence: TGTGCCAGCAGCATTTCACAGCCCCAGCATTTT.

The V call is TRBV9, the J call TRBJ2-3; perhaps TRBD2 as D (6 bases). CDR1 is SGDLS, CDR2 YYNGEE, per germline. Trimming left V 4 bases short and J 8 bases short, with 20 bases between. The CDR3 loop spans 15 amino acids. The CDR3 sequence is CASSSRPNGEATQYF. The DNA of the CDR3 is TGTGCCAGCAGCTCACGACCGAACGGGGAGGCTACGCAGTATTTT.

Here the CDR3 reads CASSYSGLVYEQYF. The CDR3 nucleotides read TGTGCCAGCAGTTATTCGGGACTCGTCTACGAGCAGTACTTC. The chain combines TRBV6-5 with TRBJ2-7; TRBD2 is a possible D gene (6 bases). The germline CDR1 and CDR2 sequences are MNHEY and SVGAGI. Trimming left V 3 bases short and J 3 bases short, with 12 bases between. The CDR3 extends over 14 amino acids.

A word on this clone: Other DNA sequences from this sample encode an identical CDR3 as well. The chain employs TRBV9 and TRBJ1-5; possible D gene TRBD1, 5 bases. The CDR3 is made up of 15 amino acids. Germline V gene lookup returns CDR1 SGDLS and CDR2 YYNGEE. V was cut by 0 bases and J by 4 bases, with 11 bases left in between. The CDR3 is CASSVEPGWNQPQHF. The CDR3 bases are TGTGCCAGCAGCGTAGAACCAGGGTGGAATCAGCCCCAGCATTTT.

The CDR3 DNA is TGTGCCAGCAGCTTGCTTGCGGGAGCATTCACAGATACGCAGTATTTT. This encodes CASSLLAGAFTDTQYF. The genes are TRBV5-6 and TRBJ2-3, with 7 bases aligning to TRBD2. V was clipped by 1 base and J by 2 bases; unmatched bases: 7. Germline V lookup: CDR1 SGHDT, CDR2 YYEEEE. The CDR3 has 16 residues.

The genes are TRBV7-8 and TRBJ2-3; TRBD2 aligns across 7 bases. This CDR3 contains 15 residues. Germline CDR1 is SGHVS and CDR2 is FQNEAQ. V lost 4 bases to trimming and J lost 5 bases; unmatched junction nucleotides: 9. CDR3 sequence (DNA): TGTGCCAGCAGCTCCCTAGCGGCCCCGGGAGATACGCAGTATTTT. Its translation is CASSSLAAPGDTQYF.

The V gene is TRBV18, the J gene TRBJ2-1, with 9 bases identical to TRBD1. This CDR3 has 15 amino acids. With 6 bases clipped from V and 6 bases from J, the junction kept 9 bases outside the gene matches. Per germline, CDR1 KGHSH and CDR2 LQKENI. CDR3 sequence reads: CASSLPGQGGNEQFF. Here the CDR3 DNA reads TGTGCCAGCTCCTTACCGGGACAGGGTGGCAATGAGCAGTTCTTC.